The entry that follows covers one TCR beta chain sequence. What it recognizes is unknown. This specimen belongs to a study of cytomegalovirus exposure and HLA in healthy donors. Though probably carrying unrecorded immune exposures, donors were nominally healthy at sampling. Vbeta (60) and Jbeta (13) primers were used in the PCR. In the original workflow: It was a later analysis that counted tens of millions of unique TCR beta chains, of which roughly 10 million were shared. Sequenced by immunoSEQ multiplex PCR; TCRdb stores in-frame clones only, minus some. D and trimming were read from the DNA, whereas the V and J calls and clone size are those reported in that table. This sample has roughly 240,000 clones, with 80% to 90% found just once. Study findings and constraints: Investigators reported approximately 150 TCR beta chains as tied to cytomegalovirus. As a later analysis showed, a missense DCLRE1C variant was linked to trimming of TCR beta V- and J-genes.

The sequence was collected from a girl aged 2-10 years in good health and CMV-seronegative. The sample comprised PBMCs.

The CDR3 DNA follows: TGCAGTGCTAGTCGTTCGAGGCAGTTCTTC. It codes for CSASRSRQFF. The chain employs TRBV20-1 and TRBJ2-1; D unclear. The V and J ends lost 3 bases and 12 bases respectively, with 9 bases between them. Germline loops: CDR1 DFQATT, CDR2 SNEGSKA (reference sequence). The CDR3 extends over 10 amino acids.